Presented here are 10 T cell receptor beta chains from one specimen sequenced in a study of regulatory T cells in long-lasting Graves disease. Time point specified: newly diagnosed GD, antithyroid drugs for less than 3 months. The TCR library was prepared using RNA isolated from PBMCs. To make TCR beta libraries, researchers used iRepertoire HTBI primers and Arm-PCR of CDR3 regions. TCRdb ran MiXCR on the multiplex PCR reads and lists one entry per CDR3 protein. This sample has 550,000 or so distinct CDR3 sequences, with around 12% found just once. These data were likewise used in another study, on T cells in Graves' hyperthyroidism and ophthalmopathy.

This specimen consisted of peripheral blood mononuclear cells (PBMCs), obtained at new diagnosis, from a patient treated with antithyroid drugs. The source of these receptors is a woman aged 30 to 39 with Graves disease.

This clonotype has just a few counts. The rearrangement links TRBV24-1 to TRBJ2-7, with TRBD1 matching over 8 bases. This CDR3 region has 16 residues. With V trimmed by 5 bases and J by 2 bases, 10 bases remained unmatched. The germline V gene has CDR1 KGHDR and CDR2 SFDVKD. CDR3 region: CATSAYTGTGTYEQYF. The DNA of the CDR3 is TGTGCCACCAGTGCGTACACCGGGACAGGCACCTACGAGCAGTACTTC.

The table lists this clonotype with many counts. This chain joins TRBV9 and TRBJ2-7; the match to TRBD2 covers 7 bases. V lost 0 bases and J lost 1; bases outside the gene matches: 10. Germline assignment: CDR1 SGDLS and CDR2 YYNGEE. The CDR3 extends over 17 amino acids. The CDR3 nucleotides read TGTGCCAGCAGCGTAGGAGGACGGGGAGGGGAGTCCTACGAGCAGTACTTC. It translates to CASSVGGRGGESYEQYF. Supplemented by reference TRBV9 and TRBJ2-7, the full variable domain reads DSGVTQTPKHLITATGQRVTLRCSPRSGDLSVYWYQQSLDQGLQFLIQYYNGEERAKGNILERFSAQQFPDLHSELNLSSLELGDSALYFCASSVGGRGGESYEQYFGPGTRLTVT.

This clonotype was counted many times. The genes are TRBV28 and TRBJ1-2; D may be TRBD1 (6 bases). The CDR3 is made up of 15 amino acids. Trimming removed 6 bases at V and 4 bases at J, with 18 bases between. From germline, CDR1 is MDHEN and CDR2 SYDVKM. CDR3 sequence (DNA): TGTGCCAGCAGCCTTGTCGGACAGTTGGGCTATGGCTACACCTTC. Its protein product is CASSLVGQLGYGYTF.

V is TRBV30 and J is TRBJ1-2; tentatively, D is TRBD1 (6 bases). This CDR3 spans 13 amino acids. The V gene lost 1 base and the J gene lost 5 bases, with 11 bases spanning the gap. In germline, CDR1 is GTSNPN, CDR2 SVGIG (reference sequence). The CDR3 nucleotides are TGTGCCTGGAGTGCTGGGGGCGCATATGGCTACACCTTC. It translates to CAWSAGGAYGYTF.

J is TRBJ1-4 and V is TRBV11-2; TRBD1 matches 9 bases. The length of the CDR3 is 15 residues. After removal of 5 bases from V and 2 bases from J, the junction contained 3 bases not matched to a gene. Germline V lookup: CDR1 SGHAT, CDR2 FQNNGV. The CDR3 region has the DNA TGTGCCAGCAGCCACGGGACAGGGACTAATGAAAAACTGTTTTTT. It is translated as CASSHGTGTNEKLFF.

This clonotype was found many times. This sequence joins TRBV7-2 and TRBJ2-6; D may correspond to TRBD1 or TRBD2 (5 bases each). Germline V gene sequence: CDR1 SGHTA, CDR2 FQGNSA. The CDR3 covers 18 residues. Trimming shortened V by 4 bases and J by 2 bases, and 18 bases separated the two germline ends. The CDR3 DNA is TGTGCCAGCAGCTCCGGTGGGGCTTGGGGAGCTGGGGCCAACGTCCTGACTTTC. Protein sequence: CASSSGGAWGAGANVLTF.

This chain connects TRBV5-4 to TRBJ2-7; TRBD1 matches 9 bases. V gave up 0 bases and J gave up 3 bases; unmatched junction bases: 4. The germline CDR1 and CDR2 sequences are SGHNT and YYREEE (reference sequence). This CDR3 region has 15 residues. CDR3 loop: CASSLGQGVLYEQYF. The DNA for the CDR3 is TGTGCCAGCAGCTTGGGACAGGGGGTCCTCTACGAGCAGTACTTC.

The chain is built from TRBV29-1 and TRBJ2-7; 8 nucleotides align to TRBD2. Trimming took 6 bases from V and 9 from J; bases not matched to a gene: 16. The CDR3 is 14 amino acids. Germline assignment: CDR1 SQVTM and CDR2 ANQGSEA. Here the CDR3 DNA reads TGCAGCGTCTCGGGGTATAGCGGGACCCTCGGGCAGTACTTC. It codes for CSVSGYSGTLGQYF.

The V call is TRBV2, the J call TRBJ2-7; 10 bases map to TRBD2. CDR1 is SNHLY, CDR2 FYNNEI, per germline. The CDR3 has 16 residues. V shed 8 bases, J shed 0 bases, and the junction held 10 bases outside the gene matches. The DNA of the CDR3 is TGTGCCAGCGGAGGACTAGCGGCTAGGAGCTCCTACGAGCAGTACTTC. Translation: CASGGLAARSSYEQYF.

This clonotype showed up many times. V usage is TRBV11-2 and J usage is TRBJ2-1; TRBD2 matches 7 bases. CDR3 length equals 15 residues. Germline V gene lookup returns CDR1 SGHAT and CDR2 FQNNGV. V lost 3 bases, J lost 8 bases, and 10 bases stayed unmatched. This CDR3 is CASSFGRGGLHEQFF. CDR3 coding DNA: TGTGCCAGCAGCTTCGGACGGGGAGGGCTCCATGAGCAGTTCTTC.